Below, one T cell receptor (beta chain) is given with its context. Random hexamers served to reverse transcribe roughly 0.45 to 1 ug RNA. TCRdb ran MiXCR on the immunoSEQ multiplex PCR reads and lists one entry per CDR3 protein. Among 140,000 or so distinct CDR3 sequences listed, roughly 95% were seen once. Bulk CD8+ and CD4+ cells came from magnetic negative isolation; CD8+ TEMRA by FACS. This sample stems from a study of CD8 T cells in Susac syndrome. The sequence came from a human donor with multiple sclerosis. The sequenced sample was CD4+ T cells from PBMCs.

CDR3 protein: CASSLAGQRSETQYF. The CDR3 bases are TGTGCCAGCAGCTTAGCGGGTCAGCGCTCAGAGACCCAGTACTTC. This sequence joins TRBV7-6 and TRBJ2-5, with unresolved D. Trimming cost V 0 bases and J 4 bases, with 12 bases left between them. The length of the CDR3 is 15 residues. Germline V gene data show CDR1 as SGHVS and CDR2 as FNYEAQ. Variable domain in full (rest from reference TRBV7-6 and TRBJ2-5): GAGVSQSPRYKVTKRGQDVALRCDPISGHVSLYWYRQALGQGPEFLTYFNYEAQQDKSGLPNDRFSAERPEGSISTLTIQRTEQRDSAMYRCASSLAGQRSETQYFGPGTRLLVL.